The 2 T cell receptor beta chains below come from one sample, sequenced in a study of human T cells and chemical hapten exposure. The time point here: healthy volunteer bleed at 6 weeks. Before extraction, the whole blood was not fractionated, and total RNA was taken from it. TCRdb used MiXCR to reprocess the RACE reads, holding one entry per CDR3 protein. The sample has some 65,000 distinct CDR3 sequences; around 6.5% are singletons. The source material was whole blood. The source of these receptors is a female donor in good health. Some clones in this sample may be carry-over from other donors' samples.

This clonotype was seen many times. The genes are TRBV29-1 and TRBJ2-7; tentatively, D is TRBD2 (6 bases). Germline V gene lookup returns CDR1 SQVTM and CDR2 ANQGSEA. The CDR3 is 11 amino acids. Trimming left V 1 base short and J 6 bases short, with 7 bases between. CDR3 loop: CSVEVRGEQYF. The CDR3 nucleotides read TGCAGCGTTGAAGTGCGGGGCGAGCAGTACTTC.

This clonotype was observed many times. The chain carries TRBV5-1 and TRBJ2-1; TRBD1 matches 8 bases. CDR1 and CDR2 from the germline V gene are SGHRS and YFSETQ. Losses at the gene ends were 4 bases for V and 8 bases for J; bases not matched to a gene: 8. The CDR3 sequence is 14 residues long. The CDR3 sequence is CASSPGQGEDEQFF. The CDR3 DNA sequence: TGCGCCAGCAGCCCCGGACAGGGTGAGGATGAGCAGTTCTTC.